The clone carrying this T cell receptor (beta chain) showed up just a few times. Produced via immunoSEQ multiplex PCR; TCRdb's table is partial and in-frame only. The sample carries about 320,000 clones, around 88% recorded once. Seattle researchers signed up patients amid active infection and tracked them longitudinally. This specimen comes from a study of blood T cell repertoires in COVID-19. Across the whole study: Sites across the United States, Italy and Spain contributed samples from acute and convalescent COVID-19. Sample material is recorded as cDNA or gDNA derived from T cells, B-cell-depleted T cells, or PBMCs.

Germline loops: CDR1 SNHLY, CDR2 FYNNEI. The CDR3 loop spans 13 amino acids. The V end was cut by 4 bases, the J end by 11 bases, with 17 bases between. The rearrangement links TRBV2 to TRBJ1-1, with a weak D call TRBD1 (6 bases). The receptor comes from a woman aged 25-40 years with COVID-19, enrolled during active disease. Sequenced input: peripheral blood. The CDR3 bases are TGTGCCAGCAGTGTTTTACTACGGCAGGGGGCTTTCTTT. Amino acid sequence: CASSVLLRQGAFF.